Below are 28 T cell receptor beta chains sequenced from a single sample in a study of cytomegalovirus exposure and HLA in healthy donors. Primers included in the PCR were 60 Vbeta and 13 Jbeta primers. The data were produced by immunoSEQ multiplex PCR, yet TCRdb's version contains in-frame clones alone and is incomplete. This sample's table has tens of thousands of clones. The sample consisted of PBMCs. The receptor source for this set is a woman aged 45 to 65 in good health and CMV-seropositive.

The rearrangement uses TRBV13 and TRBJ2-5, with TRBD2 matching over 10 bases. The CDR3 contains 16 residues. The junction had 11 bases not matched to a gene; V was cut back by 4 bases and J by 6 bases. From germline, CDR1 is PRHDT and CDR2 FYEKMQ (reference sequence). The CDR3 is CASSSVSGSGRQTQYF. CDR3 coding DNA: TGTGCCAGCAGCTCCGTATCGGGTAGCGGGAGGCAGACCCAGTACTTC.

The rearrangement uses TRBV30 and TRBJ2-7; the match to TRBD1 covers 8 bases. The CDR3 is 13 amino acids. Germline V CDR1 and CDR2: GTSNPN, SVGIG (reference sequence). Trimming at V came to 3 bases and at J to 4 bases, leaving 5 bases not matched to a gene. CDR3 loop: CAWRGRGRYEQYF. The DNA of the CDR3 is TGTGCCTGGAGGGGCAGGGGGCGGTACGAGCAGTACTTC. The entire variable domain, with the rest obtained from reference TRBV30 and TRBJ2-7, is as follows: SQTIHQWPATLVQPVGSPLSLECTVEGTSNPNLYWYRQAAGRGLQLLFYSVGIGQISSEVPQNLSASRPQDRQFILSSKKLLLSDSGFYLCAWRGRGRYEQYFGPGTRLTVT.

CDR3 coding DNA: TGTGCCAGCAGTCCACGGACAGGGAGGAACACTGAAGCTTTCTTT. Its protein is CASSPRTGRNTEAFF. The V and J genes are TRBV27 and TRBJ1-1; 8 nucleotides line up with TRBD1. The CDR3 totals 15 residues. Trimming took 5 bases from V and 1 from J; bases not matched to a gene: 6. Germline CDR1 and CDR2: MNHEY and SMNVEV (reference sequence).

The J gene is TRBJ2-5, the V gene TRBV19; 7 nucleotides match TRBD2. V shed 0 bases and J 4 bases; nucleotides not matched to a gene: 8. Germline V gene data show CDR1 as LNHDA and CDR2 as SQIVND (reference sequence). The CDR3 length is 16 residues. CDR3 loop: CASSIEVGGSGETQYF. The CDR3 DNA reads TGTGCCAGTAGTATAGAAGTGGGCGGGAGCGGAGAGACCCAGTACTTC.

This rearrangement joins TRBV6-1 to TRBJ2-7, with D possibly matching TRBD2 (6 bases). Trimming stripped 3 bases from V and 0 bases from J, with 12 bases between. Germline CDR1 MNHNS, CDR2 SASEGT. The CDR3 extends over 15 amino acids. CDR3 in amino acids: CASSDLADSSYEQYF. The DNA for the CDR3 is TGTGCCAGCAGTGATTTAGCGGATAGCTCCTACGAGCAGTACTTC.

This chain uses TRBV7-2 with TRBJ2-5; TRBD2 is a possible D gene (5 bases). The CDR3 totals 13 residues. V lost 3 bases and J 5 bases, leaving 10 bases between the germline ends. CDR1 is SGHTA, CDR2 FQGNSA, per germline. In DNA form, the CDR3 reads TGTGCCAGCAGCTTGAACAGAGGGGAGACCCAGTACTTC. It translates to CASSLNRGETQYF.

The chain uses TRBV4-3 and TRBJ1-3; D gene unclear. Between the trimmed V and J ends, which lost 5 bases and 0 bases, there was a span of 8 bases. This CDR3 has 14 residues. Per the germline V gene, CDR1 is LGHNA and CDR2 is YSLEER. CDR3 sequence reads: CASSYANSGNTIYF. In nucleotides, the CDR3 is TGCGCCAGCAGCTACGCGAACTCTGGAAACACCATATATTTT.

The CDR3 DNA reads as TGTGCCAGCAGCCAAGTTGGAGCGGAAAGCACAGATACGCAGTATTTT. Its translation: CASSQVGAESTDTQYF. The gene calls are TRBV4-2 and TRBJ2-3; D might be TRBD2 (5 bases). The CDR3 is 16 residues long. V lost 1 base and J lost 0, with 11 bases in between. Germline lookup yields CDR1 LGHNA and CDR2 YNFKEQ.

The chain links TRBV7-2 to TRBJ1-6; maybe TRBD1 (5 bases). The germline CDR1 and CDR2 sequences are SGHTA and FQGNSA. This CDR3 comprises 14 residues. The germline V and J ends were trimmed by 1 base and 7 bases, with 8 bases remaining between them. CDR3 nucleotides: TGTGCCAGCAGCTTAGTCCAGGGAAATTCACCCCTCCACTTT. Translation gives CASSLVQGNSPLHF. The full variable domain, rest sourced from reference TRBV7-2 and TRBJ1-6, is GAGVSQSPSNKVTEKGKDVELRCDPISGHTALYWYRQSLGQGLEFLIYFQGNSAPDKSGLPSDRFSAERTGGSVSTLTIQRTQQEDSAVYLCASSLVQGNSPLHFGNGTRLTVT.

This chain connects TRBV29-1 to TRBJ2-2; the match to TRBD1 covers 9 bases. Per the germline V gene, CDR1 is SQVTM and CDR2 is ANQGSEA. Trimming took 4 bases from V and 4 from J; bases not matched to a gene: 10. The CDR3 consists of 16 residues. The CDR3 DNA reads as TGCAGCGTTGTGGTACCGGGACAGGGACGCACCGGGGAGCTGTTTTTT. It encodes CSVVVPGQGRTGELFF.

This chain connects TRBV10-3 to TRBJ1-1, with a possible D match to TRBD1 (5 bases). Trimming removed 0 bases at V and 6 bases at J, with 8 bases between. Per the germline V gene, CDR1 is ENHRY and CDR2 is SYGVKD. This CDR3 spans 13 amino acids. This CDR3 reads CAISESYRPEAFF. As DNA, the CDR3 is TGTGCCATCAGTGAGTCTTACAGGCCTGAAGCTTTCTTT.

CDR3 nucleotide sequence: TGTGCCAGCAGAGCGGTAGCGGGTAATGAGCAGTTCTTC. It translates to CASRAVAGNEQFF. V is TRBV7-9 and J is TRBJ2-1; 7 bases agree with TRBD2. With 6 bases clipped from V and 7 bases from J, the junction kept 6 bases outside the gene matches. Germline assignment: CDR1 SEHNR and CDR2 FQNEAQ (reference sequence). CDR3 length equals 13 residues.

The CDR3 spells CASRPTTGANYGYTF. DNA of the CDR3: TGTGCCAGCAGACCGACGACAGGAGCTAACTATGGCTACACCTTC. This chain joins TRBV6-5 and TRBJ1-2; weak D call: TRBD1 (6 bases). The V gene's germline CDR1 is MNHEY and CDR2 SVGAGI. Between the trimmed V and J ends, which lost 6 bases and 0 bases, there was a span of 14 bases. The CDR3 length is 15 residues.

The J gene is TRBJ2-1, the V gene TRBV7-9, with 7 bases fitting TRBD2. The CDR3 is 16 amino acids. Looked up from germline, CDR1 is SEHNR and CDR2 is FQNEAQ (reference sequence). V gave up 5 bases and J gave up 5 bases; unmatched junction bases: 12. CDR3 in amino acids: CASSPPAGRTDNEQFF. The CDR3 DNA is TGTGCCAGCAGCCCGCCAGCGGGGAGGACCGACAATGAGCAGTTCTTC.

The chain recombines TRBV29-1 with TRBJ1-1, with no clear D. Germline CDR1 SQVTM, CDR2 ANQGSEA. CDR3 length: 13 amino acids. V was trimmed by 4 bases and J by 7 bases, leaving 16 bases between them. CDR3: CSVAPRGIYEAFF. For the CDR3, the DNA is TGCAGCGTTGCCCCTCGAGGGATCTATGAAGCTTTCTTT.

This chain links TRBV28 with TRBJ2-5; no clear D gene. CDR3 length equals 13 residues. Germline V lookup: CDR1 MDHEN, CDR2 SYDVKM. V gave up 2 bases and J gave up 4 bases, with 8 bases separating them. The CDR3 region is CASSLNSPETQYF. In nucleotides, the CDR3 is TGTGCCAGCAGTTTAAATTCTCCAGAGACCCAGTACTTC.

The chain is built from TRBV5-4 and TRBJ1-6; TRBD1 is a possible D gene (6 bases). The germline V and J ends were trimmed by 4 bases and 13 bases, with 15 bases remaining between them. Germline V lookup: CDR1 SGHNT, CDR2 YYREEE (reference sequence). The CDR3 totals 13 residues. CDR3 sequence: CASSGGQFGPLHF. The CDR3 coding sequence is TGTGCCAGCAGCGGCGGACAGTTTGGGCCCCTCCACTTT.

The V gene is TRBV28, the J gene TRBJ2-3, with D possibly being TRBD1 (6 bases). Between the trimmed V and J ends, which lost 4 bases and 4 bases, there was a span of 12 bases. The germline V gene has CDR1 MDHEN and CDR2 SYDVKM. The CDR3 runs 14 residues. CDR3 region: CASSSEGDPDTQYF. CDR3 DNA sequence: TGTGCCAGCAGTTCAGAGGGGGATCCAGATACGCAGTATTTT.

The rearrangement uses TRBV18 and TRBJ1-3; D is perhaps TRBD1 (5 bases). Germline values: CDR1 KGHSH, CDR2 LQKENI. Trimming left V 8 bases short and J 0 bases short, with 17 bases between. There are 16 residues in the CDR3. CDR3 residues: CASARDSAISGNTIYF. CDR3 bases: TGTGCCAGCGCGCGGGACTCCGCCATCTCTGGAAACACCATATATTTT.

The chain uses TRBV12-5 and TRBJ1-5; possibly TRBD1 for D (5 bases). The germline V gene has CDR1 LGHNT and CDR2 FRNRAP. CDR3 size: 12 residues. The germline V and J ends were trimmed by 8 bases and 2 bases, with 7 bases remaining between them. The CDR3 DNA is TGTGCTAGTCAGGGCGGCAATCAGCCCCAGCATTTT. This translates into CASQGGNQPQHF.

The rearrangement joins TRBV7-2 to TRBJ2-7; TRBD1 matches 7 bases. CDR3 length equals 14 residues. J gave up 3 bases and V 5 bases, and 7 bases lay outside the gene matches. CDR1 and CDR2 from the germline V gene are SGHTA and FQGNSA. The DNA of the CDR3 is TGTGCCAGCAGCAACACAGGGGCGAGCTACGAGCAGTACTTC. Amino acid sequence: CASSNTGASYEQYF.

The CDR3: CASSEGRLAGGGETQYF. DNA of the CDR3: TGTGCCAGCAGTGAGGGGAGACTAGCGGGAGGGGGAGAGACCCAGTACTTC. The genes are TRBV2 and TRBJ2-5; 14 nucleotides align to TRBD2. Looked up from germline, CDR1 is SNHLY and CDR2 is FYNNEI. With 3 bases clipped from V and 4 bases from J, the junction kept 7 bases outside the gene matches. The CDR3 runs 17 residues.

This sequence joins TRBV5-6 and TRBJ2-7; D is uncertain. The V end lost 4 bases, the J end lost 0 bases, and 5 bases lay between the germline ends. This CDR3 comprises 12 residues. Germline V gives CDR1 SGHDT, CDR2 YYEEEE. The DNA of the CDR3 is TGTGCCAGCAGCCTAAGCTCCTACGAGCAGTACTTC. Its protein is CASSLSSYEQYF.

The chain is built from TRBV6-6 and TRBJ1-6; 8 nucleotides line up with TRBD1. Germline V CDR1 and CDR2: MNHNY, SVGAGI (reference sequence). The CDR3 runs 15 residues. The junction had 13 bases not matched to a gene; V was cut back by 8 bases and J by 10 bases. The CDR3 reads CASDKPGGGQSPLHF. CDR3 in DNA: TGTGCCAGCGATAAGCCAGGGGGCGGACAATCACCCCTCCACTTT.

The chain combines TRBV15 with TRBJ1-1; D is perhaps TRBD1 (5 bases). The CDR3 loop spans 15 amino acids. The germline V and J ends were trimmed by 0 bases and 4 bases, with 12 bases remaining between them. Germline CDR1 is LNHNV and CDR2 is YYDKDF (reference sequence). CDR3 DNA: TGTGCCACCAGCAGAGAAGGCAGGGTGGCCACTGAAGCTTTCTTT. Protein product: CATSREGRVATEAFF.

The V call is TRBV5-1, the J call TRBJ2-3, with a weak D call TRBD2 (6 bases). The CDR3 extends over 15 amino acids. V dropped 5 bases and J dropped 0 bases, with 13 bases sitting between them. The V gene's germline CDR1 is SGHRS and CDR2 YFSETQ. The CDR3 here is CASRDGSPSTDTQYF. Here the CDR3 DNA reads TGCGCCAGCAGGGACGGGAGCCCTAGCACAGATACGCAGTATTTT. The full variable domain, rest sourced from reference TRBV5-1 and TRBJ2-3, is KAGVTQTPRYLIKTRGQQVTLSCSPISGHRSVSWYQQTPGQGLQFLFEYFSETQRNKGNFPGRFSGRQFSNSRSEMNVSTLELGDSALYLCASRDGSPSTDTQYFGPGTRLTVL.

The rearrangement links TRBV18 to TRBJ1-4, with unresolved D. Deletions cut 3 bases from V and 4 bases from J, with 6 bases between. CDR3 length equals 13 residues. Germline V gives CDR1 KGHSH, CDR2 LQKENI. The CDR3 reads CASSPYGNEKLFF. The CDR3, as DNA: TGTGCCAGCTCACCCTACGGTAATGAAAAACTGTTTTTT.

V gene TRBV5-6 combines with J gene TRBJ1-1, with TRBD1 matching 8 bases. The trim removed 4 bases at V and 3 bases at J, leaving 8 bases unmatched. This CDR3 comprises 15 residues. Germline V gene sequence: CDR1 SGHDT, CDR2 YYEEEE. The CDR3 loop reads CASSLQGALHTEAFF. The CDR3 DNA reads TGTGCCAGCAGCCTCCAGGGGGCTTTGCACACTGAAGCTTTCTTT.